This T cell receptor (beta chain) was sequenced for a study of regulatory T cells in long-lasting Graves disease. Per germline, CDR1 MNHEY and CDR2 SMNVEV (reference sequence). CDR3 length: 15 amino acids. Assembly of TCR beta libraries relied on iRepertoire HTBI primers together with Arm-PCR of CDR3 regions. TCRdb used MiXCR to reprocess the multiplex PCR reads, holding one entry per CDR3 protein. Of about 470,000 distinct CDR3 sequences in the sample, roughly 21% are singletons; the top ten hold around 7%. About this clonotype itself: An end of the junction differs from the germline gene, which may be a read error.

Described time point: persistent/refractory GD, antithyroid drugs over 5 years with positive TRAb. PBMC-derived RNA was used for the TCR library. The TCR was taken from a female donor with Graves disease. Sequencing was performed on peripheral blood mononuclear cells (PBMCs), taken when the disease was refractory, from a patient treated with antithyroid drugs. The J gene is TRBJ1-6, the V gene TRBV27; D unclear. The CDR3 region has the DNA TGTGCCAGCAGTTTGGTGGGAGTGGTAAATTCACCCCTCCGCTTT. It codes for CASSLVGVVNSPLRF.